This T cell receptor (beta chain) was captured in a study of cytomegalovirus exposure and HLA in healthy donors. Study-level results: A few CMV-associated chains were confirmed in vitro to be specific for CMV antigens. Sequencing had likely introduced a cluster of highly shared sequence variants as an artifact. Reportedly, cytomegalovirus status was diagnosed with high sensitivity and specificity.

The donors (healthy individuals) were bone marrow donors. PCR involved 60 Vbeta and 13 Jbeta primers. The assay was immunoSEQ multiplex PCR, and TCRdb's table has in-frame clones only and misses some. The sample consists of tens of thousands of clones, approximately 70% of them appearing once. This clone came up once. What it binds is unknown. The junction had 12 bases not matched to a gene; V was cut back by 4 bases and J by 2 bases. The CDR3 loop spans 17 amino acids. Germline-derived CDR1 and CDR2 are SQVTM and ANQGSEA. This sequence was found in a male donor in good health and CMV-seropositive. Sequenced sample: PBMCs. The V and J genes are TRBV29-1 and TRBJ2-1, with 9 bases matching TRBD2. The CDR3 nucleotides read TGCAGCGTTGTTAGGCTAGCGGGAAGATCGGCCTACAATGAGCAGTTCTTC. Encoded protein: CSVVRLAGRSAYNEQFF.